The rows below give T cell receptor beta chains drawn from one sample of a study of blood T cell repertoires in COVID-19. TCRdb's copy holds only in-frame clones and misses some; the assay was immunoSEQ multiplex PCR. The repertoire holds more than 45,000 clones, with around 80% as singletons. The sequencing input was peripheral blood. All receptors come from a woman aged 55-69 years with acute or convalescent COVID-19. Both conserved end residues are part of each CDR3. The order of the fields is V gene, D gene, clone size, CDR3 protein. The D gene is left open where the match is weak. Clone size is not always given. Where it is, it says once, few, many or a class for expanded clones.

v_call: TRBV6-1
d_call: NA
clone_size: few
cdr3_aa: CASSDLTRPEAFF

v_call: TRBV10-3
d_call: TRBD1
clone_size: NA
cdr3_aa: CAIRGTDIGYTF

v_call: TRBV5-4
d_call: TRBD2
clone_size: NA
cdr3_aa: CASSYGLAGGIQETQYF

v_call: TRBV9
d_call: NA
clone_size: NA
cdr3_aa: CASSVDGEESPLHF

v_call: TRBV10-3
d_call: TRBD2
clone_size: NA
cdr3_aa: CAIRDPSQGLAGGETQYF

v_call: TRBV12-5
d_call: NA
clone_size: NA
cdr3_aa: CASGHGQTNKNTGELFF

v_call: TRBV7-8
d_call: NA
clone_size: NA
cdr3_aa: CASNPSAGAYNTGELFF

v_call: TRBV6-6
d_call: TRBD1
clone_size: NA
cdr3_aa: CASLQGARGNTIYF

v_call: TRBV30
d_call: NA
clone_size: NA
cdr3_aa: CAWRADNTEAFF

v_call: TRBV25-1
d_call: TRBD1
clone_size: NA
cdr3_aa: CASQTGINTEAFF

v_call: TRBV9
d_call: TRBD1
clone_size: NA
cdr3_aa: CASSVLTGMNTEAFF

v_call: TRBV29-1
d_call: NA
clone_size: NA
cdr3_aa: CSVGNKDTQYF

v_call: TRBV14
d_call: NA
clone_size: NA
cdr3_aa: CASSQGGNQPQHF

v_call: TRBV4-3
d_call: TRBD1
clone_size: NA
cdr3_aa: CASSPGDRGADTQYF

v_call: TRBV5-4
d_call: TRBD2
clone_size: NA
cdr3_aa: CASSFPSGGVSTDTQYF

v_call: TRBV6-5
d_call: TRBD1
clone_size: few
cdr3_aa: CASSDSGTAYGYTF

v_call: TRBV6-5
d_call: TRBD2
clone_size: NA
cdr3_aa: CASRRDYRSTDTQYF

v_call: TRBV19
d_call: TRBD1
clone_size: NA
cdr3_aa: CASSPGTGPYGYTF

v_call: TRBV19
d_call: TRBD2
clone_size: NA
cdr3_aa: CASSLAGGVTDTQYF

v_call: TRBV6-2/TRBV6-3
d_call: TRBD1
clone_size: NA
cdr3_aa: CASSPLRTQGGSTQHF

v_call: TRBV5-4
d_call: TRBD1
clone_size: NA
cdr3_aa: CASSTRGGSEKLFF

v_call: TRBV27
d_call: TRBD2
clone_size: NA
cdr3_aa: CASSLGTSYNEQFF

v_call: TRBV19
d_call: NA
clone_size: NA
cdr3_aa: CASHRDTEDNEQFF

v_call: TRBV28
d_call: NA
clone_size: NA
cdr3_aa: CASNNLDYEQYF

v_call: TRBV27
d_call: TRBD2
clone_size: NA
cdr3_aa: CASSYSHPAAGGPQNEQFF

v_call: TRBV5-8
d_call: TRBD2
clone_size: many
cdr3_aa: CASSLNRGGIQETQYF

v_call: TRBV19
d_call: TRBD1
clone_size: NA
cdr3_aa: CASSPMGTGPFSSGNTIYF

v_call: TRBV5-1
d_call: NA
clone_size: NA
cdr3_aa: CASSFGGVNSPLHF

v_call: TRBV5-4
d_call: TRBD2
clone_size: NA
cdr3_aa: CAMGEGYEQYF

v_call: TRBV10-3
d_call: TRBD1
clone_size: NA
cdr3_aa: CAIRDRGPYEQYF

v_call: TRBV7-3
d_call: NA
clone_size: NA
cdr3_aa: CASSLSQTFINEQYF

v_call: TRBV2
d_call: TRBD2
clone_size: NA
cdr3_aa: CASSLAGGRIDTQYF

v_call: TRBV30
d_call: TRBD1
clone_size: NA
cdr3_aa: CAWGQGNYEQYF

v_call: TRBV29-1
d_call: TRBD2
clone_size: NA
cdr3_aa: CSVVVWEGGPNEQYF

v_call: TRBV7-9
d_call: NA
clone_size: once
cdr3_aa: CASSLSVSEAFF

v_call: TRBV19
d_call: NA
clone_size: NA
cdr3_aa: CATSGGTFQPQHF

v_call: TRBV5-6
d_call: NA
clone_size: NA
cdr3_aa: CASTLWALNTEAFF

v_call: TRBV5-1
d_call: TRBD2
clone_size: NA
cdr3_aa: CARSGTGGGETQYF

v_call: TRBV2
d_call: NA
clone_size: NA
cdr3_aa: CASIRRIGENTGELFF

v_call: TRBV6-5
d_call: TRBD2
clone_size: NA
cdr3_aa: CASSYEEGGGVETQYF

v_call: TRBV24-1
d_call: NA
clone_size: NA
cdr3_aa: CATSAPGDTEAFF

v_call: TRBV5-4
d_call: NA
clone_size: NA
cdr3_aa: CASSNRPRDEQFF